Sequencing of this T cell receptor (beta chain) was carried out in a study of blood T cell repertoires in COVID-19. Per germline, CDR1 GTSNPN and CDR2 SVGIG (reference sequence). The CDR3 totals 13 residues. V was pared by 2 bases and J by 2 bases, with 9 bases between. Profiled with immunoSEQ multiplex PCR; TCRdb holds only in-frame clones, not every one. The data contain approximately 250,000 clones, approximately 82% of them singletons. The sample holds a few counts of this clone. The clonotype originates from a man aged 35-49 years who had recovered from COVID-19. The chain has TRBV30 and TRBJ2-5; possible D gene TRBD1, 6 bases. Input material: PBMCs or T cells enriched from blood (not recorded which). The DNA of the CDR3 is TGTGCCTGGAGTACTAGGGGGCAAGAGACCCAGTACTTC. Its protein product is CAWSTRGQETQYF.